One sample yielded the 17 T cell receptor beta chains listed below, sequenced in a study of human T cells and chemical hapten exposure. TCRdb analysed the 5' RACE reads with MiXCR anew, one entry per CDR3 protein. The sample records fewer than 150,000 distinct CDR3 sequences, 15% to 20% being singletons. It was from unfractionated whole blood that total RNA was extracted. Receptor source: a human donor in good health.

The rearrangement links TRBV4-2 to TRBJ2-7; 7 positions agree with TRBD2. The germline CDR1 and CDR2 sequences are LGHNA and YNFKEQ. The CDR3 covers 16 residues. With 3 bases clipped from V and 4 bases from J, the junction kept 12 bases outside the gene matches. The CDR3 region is CASSQIAGVIGYEQYF. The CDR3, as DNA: TGTGCCAGCAGCCAGATTGCGGGAGTTATAGGGTACGAGCAGTACTTC.

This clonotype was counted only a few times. The CDR3 spells CASRIWTNSNQPQHF. The CDR3 nucleotides are TGTGCCAGCAGAATTTGGACAAATAGCAATCAGCCCCAGCATTTT. The chain is built from TRBV28 and TRBJ1-5; a weak D match, TRBD1 (5 bases). The germline gives CDR1 MDHEN, CDR2 SYDVKM. Trimming took 6 bases from V and 0 from J, leaving 12 bases between them. This CDR3 has 15 residues.

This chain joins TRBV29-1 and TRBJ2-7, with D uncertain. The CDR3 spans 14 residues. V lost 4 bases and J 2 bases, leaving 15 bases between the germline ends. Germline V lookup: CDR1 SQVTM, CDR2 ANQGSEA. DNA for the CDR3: TGCAGCGTTGCCCGGACCCAATCTCCCTACGAGCAGTACTTC. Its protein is CSVARTQSPYEQYF.

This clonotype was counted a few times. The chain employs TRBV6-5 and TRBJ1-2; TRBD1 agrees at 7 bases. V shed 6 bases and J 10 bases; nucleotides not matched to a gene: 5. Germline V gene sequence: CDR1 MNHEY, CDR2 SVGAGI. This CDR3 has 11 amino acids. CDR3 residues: CASRGTVLYTF. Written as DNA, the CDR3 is TGTGCCAGCAGAGGGACAGTACTCTACACCTTC.

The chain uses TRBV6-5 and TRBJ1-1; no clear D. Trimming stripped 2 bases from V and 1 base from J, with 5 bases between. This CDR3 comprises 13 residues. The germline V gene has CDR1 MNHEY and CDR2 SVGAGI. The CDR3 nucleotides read TGTGCCAGCAGTTACGGGCGGAACACTGAAGCTTTCTTT. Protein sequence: CASSYGRNTEAFF.

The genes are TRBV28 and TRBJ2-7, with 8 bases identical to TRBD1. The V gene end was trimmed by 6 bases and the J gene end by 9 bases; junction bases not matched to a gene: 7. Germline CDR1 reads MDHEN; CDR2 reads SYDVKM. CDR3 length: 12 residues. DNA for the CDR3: TGTGCCAGCAGGTCCGGGACAGGAGGGCAGTACTTC. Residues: CASRSGTGGQYF. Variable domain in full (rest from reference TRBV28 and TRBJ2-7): DVKVTQSSRYLVKRTGEKVFLECVQDMDHENMFWYRQDPGLGLRLIYFSYDVKMKEKGDIPEGYSVSREKKERFSLILESASTNQTSMYLCASRSGTGGQYFGPGTRLTVT.

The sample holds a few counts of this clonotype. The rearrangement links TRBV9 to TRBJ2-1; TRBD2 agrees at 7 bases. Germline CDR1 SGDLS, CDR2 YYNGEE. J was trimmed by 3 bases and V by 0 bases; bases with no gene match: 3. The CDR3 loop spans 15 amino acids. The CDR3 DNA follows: TGTGCCAGCAGCGTAGGCGGGGGTGGCTACAATGAGCAGTTCTTC. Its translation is CASSVGGGGYNEQFF.

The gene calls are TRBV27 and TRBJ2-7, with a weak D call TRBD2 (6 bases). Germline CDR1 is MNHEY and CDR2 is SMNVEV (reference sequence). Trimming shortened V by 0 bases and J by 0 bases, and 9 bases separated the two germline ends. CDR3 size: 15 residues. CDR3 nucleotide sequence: TGTGCCAGCAGTTTATCGCGGGGCCGCTCCTACGAGCAGTACTTC. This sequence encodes CASSLSRGRSYEQYF.

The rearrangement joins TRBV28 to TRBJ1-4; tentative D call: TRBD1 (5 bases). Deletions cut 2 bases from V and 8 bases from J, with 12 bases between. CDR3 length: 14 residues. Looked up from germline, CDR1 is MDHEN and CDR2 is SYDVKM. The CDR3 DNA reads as TGTGCCAGCAGTTTACGGGGCCACGAGGAAAAACTGTTTTTT. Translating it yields CASSLRGHEEKLFF.

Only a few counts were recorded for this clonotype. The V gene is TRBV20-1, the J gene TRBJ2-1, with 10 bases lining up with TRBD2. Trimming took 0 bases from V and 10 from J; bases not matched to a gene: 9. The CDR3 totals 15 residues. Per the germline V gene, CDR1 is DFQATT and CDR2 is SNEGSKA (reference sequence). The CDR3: CSARDPSGGPPEQFF. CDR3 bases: TGCAGTGCTAGAGATCCTAGCGGGGGCCCCCCCGAGCAGTTCTTC.

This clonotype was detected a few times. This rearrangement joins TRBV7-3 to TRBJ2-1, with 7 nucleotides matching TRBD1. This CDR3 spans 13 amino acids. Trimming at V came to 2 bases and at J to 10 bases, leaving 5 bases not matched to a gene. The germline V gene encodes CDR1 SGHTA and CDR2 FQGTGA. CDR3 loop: CASSLSRQGEQFF. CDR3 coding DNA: TGTGCCAGCAGCTTATCGAGACAGGGCGAGCAGTTCTTC.

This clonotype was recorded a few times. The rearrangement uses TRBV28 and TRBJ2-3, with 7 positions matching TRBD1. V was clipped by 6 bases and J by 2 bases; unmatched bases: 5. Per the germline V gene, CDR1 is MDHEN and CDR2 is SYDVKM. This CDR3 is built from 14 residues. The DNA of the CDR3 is TGTGCCAGCAGCGCAGAGGGGGCCACAGATACGCAGTATTTT. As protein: CASSAEGATDTQYF.

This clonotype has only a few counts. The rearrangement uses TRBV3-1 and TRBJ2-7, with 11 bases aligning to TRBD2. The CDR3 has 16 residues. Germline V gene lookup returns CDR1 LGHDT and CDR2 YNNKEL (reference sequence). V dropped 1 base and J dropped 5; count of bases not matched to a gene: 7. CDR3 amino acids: CASSQVIAGGPDEQYF. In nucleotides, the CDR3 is TGTGCCAGCAGCCAAGTAATAGCGGGAGGGCCCGACGAGCAGTACTTC.

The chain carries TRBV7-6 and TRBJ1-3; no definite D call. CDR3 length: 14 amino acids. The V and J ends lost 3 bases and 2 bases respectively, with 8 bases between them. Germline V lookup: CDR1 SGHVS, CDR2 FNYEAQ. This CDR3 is CASSLAVAGNTIYF. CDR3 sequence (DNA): TGTGCCAGCAGCTTGGCAGTGGCTGGAAACACCATATATTTT.

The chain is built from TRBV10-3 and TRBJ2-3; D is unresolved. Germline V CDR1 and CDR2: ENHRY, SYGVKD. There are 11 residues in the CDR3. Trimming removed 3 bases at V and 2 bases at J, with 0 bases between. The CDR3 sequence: CAISDTDTQYF. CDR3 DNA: TGTGCCATCAGTGACACAGATACGCAGTATTTT.

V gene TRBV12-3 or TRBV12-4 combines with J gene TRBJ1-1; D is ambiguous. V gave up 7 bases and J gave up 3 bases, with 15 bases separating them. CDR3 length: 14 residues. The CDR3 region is CASIRASLDTEAFF. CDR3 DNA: TGTGCCAGCATTAGGGCCTCCTTGGACACTGAAGCTTTCTTT.

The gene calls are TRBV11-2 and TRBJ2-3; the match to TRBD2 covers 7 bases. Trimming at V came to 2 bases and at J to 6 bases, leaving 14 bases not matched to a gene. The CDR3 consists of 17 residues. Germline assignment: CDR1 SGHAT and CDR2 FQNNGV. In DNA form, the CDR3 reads TGTGCCAGCAGCTTAAGGGGTCGGGAGGCCGGGGGGGATACGCAGTATTTT. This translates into CASSLRGREAGGDTQYF.